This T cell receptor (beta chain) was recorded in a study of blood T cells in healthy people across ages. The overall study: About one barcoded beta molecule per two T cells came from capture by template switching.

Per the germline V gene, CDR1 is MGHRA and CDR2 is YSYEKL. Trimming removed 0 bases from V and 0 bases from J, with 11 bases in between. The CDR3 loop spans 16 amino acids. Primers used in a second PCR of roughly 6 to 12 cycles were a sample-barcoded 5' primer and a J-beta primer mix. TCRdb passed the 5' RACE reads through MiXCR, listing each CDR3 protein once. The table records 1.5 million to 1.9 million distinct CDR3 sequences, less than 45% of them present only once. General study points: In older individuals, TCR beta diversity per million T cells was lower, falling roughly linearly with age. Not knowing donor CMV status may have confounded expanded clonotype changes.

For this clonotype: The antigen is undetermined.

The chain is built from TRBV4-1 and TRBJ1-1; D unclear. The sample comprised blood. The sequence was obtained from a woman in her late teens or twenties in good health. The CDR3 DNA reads TGCGCCAGCAGCCAAGATCGGTACATCCTGAACACTGAAGCTTTCTTT. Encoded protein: CASSQDRYILNTEAFF.